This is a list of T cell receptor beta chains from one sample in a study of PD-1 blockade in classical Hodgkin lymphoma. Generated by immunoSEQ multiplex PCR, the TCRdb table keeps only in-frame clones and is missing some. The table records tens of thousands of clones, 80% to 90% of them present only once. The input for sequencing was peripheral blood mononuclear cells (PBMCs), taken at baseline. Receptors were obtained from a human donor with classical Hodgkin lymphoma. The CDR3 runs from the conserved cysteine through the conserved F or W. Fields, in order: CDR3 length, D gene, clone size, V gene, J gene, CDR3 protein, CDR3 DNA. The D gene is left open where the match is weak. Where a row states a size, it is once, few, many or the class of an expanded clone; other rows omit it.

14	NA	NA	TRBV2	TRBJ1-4	CASSLDSVGEKLFF	TGTGCCAGCAGTCTCGACTCGGTGGGCGAAAAACTGTTTTTT
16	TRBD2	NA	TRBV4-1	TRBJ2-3	CASSQGSLAGTDTQYF	TGCGCCAGCAGCCAAGGATCCCTAGCGGGCACAGATACGCAGTATTTT
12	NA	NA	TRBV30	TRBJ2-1	CALSGRYNEQFF	TGTGCACTTAGCGGCAGATACAATGAGCAGTTCTTC
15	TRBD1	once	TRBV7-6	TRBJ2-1	CASSLAQGAGGEQFF	TGTGCCAGCAGCTTAGCACAGGGGGCAGGGGGTGAGCAGTTCTTC
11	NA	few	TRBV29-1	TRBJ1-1	CSVGTEIEAFF	TGCAGCGTAGGGACCGAGATTGAAGCTTTCTTT
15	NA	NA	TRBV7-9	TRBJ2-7	CASSLFRGARYEQYF	TGTGCCAGCAGCTTATTCAGGGGAGCGAGGTACGAGCAGTACTTC
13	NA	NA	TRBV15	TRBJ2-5	CATSRDRRETQYF	TGTGCCACCAGCAGAGATAGACGGGAGACCCAGTACTTC
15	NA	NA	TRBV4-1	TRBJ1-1	CASSQVDRGDTEAFF	TGCGCCAGCAGCCAAGTCGACCGGGGGGACACTGAAGCTTTCTTT
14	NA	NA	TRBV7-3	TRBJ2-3	CASSPGGFTDTQYF	TGTGCCAGCAGCCCAGGGGGGTTCACAGATACGCAGTATTTT
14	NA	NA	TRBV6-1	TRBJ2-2	CASSELEGWGELFF	TGTGCCAGCAGTGAACTGGAGGGTTGGGGGGAGCTGTTTTTT
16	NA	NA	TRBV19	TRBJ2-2	CASSPNRVIYTGELFF	TGTGCCAGTAGTCCTAACAGGGTAATTTACACCGGGGAGCTGTTTTTT
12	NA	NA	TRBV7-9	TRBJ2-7	CASSLDPYEQYF	TGTGCCAGCAGCTTAGACCCCTACGAGCAGTACTTC
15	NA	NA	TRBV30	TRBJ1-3	CAWGAGRPSGNTIYF	TGTGCCTGGGGCGCGGGACGGCCTTCTGGAAACACCATATATTTT
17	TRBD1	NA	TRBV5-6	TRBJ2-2	CASSRQGWLVNTGELFF	TGTGCCAGCAGCCGACAGGGGTGGTTAGTAAACACCGGGGAGCTGTTTTTT
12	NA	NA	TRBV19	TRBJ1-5	CASSTGRQPQHF	TGTGCCAGTAGTACGGGTCGACAGCCCCAGCATTTT
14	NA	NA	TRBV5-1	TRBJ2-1	CASSLGQGYNEQFF	TGCGCCAGCAGCTTGGGGCAGGGCTACAATGAGCAGTTCTTC
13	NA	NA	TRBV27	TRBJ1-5	CASSFYSNQPQHF	TGTGCCAGCAGTTTTTATAGCAATCAGCCCCAGCATTTT
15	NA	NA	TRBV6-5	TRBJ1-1	CASSYRRGKVTEAFF	TGTGCCAGCAGTTACCGTCGGGGGAAGGTCACTGAAGCTTTCTTT
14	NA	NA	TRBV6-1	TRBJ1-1	CASSDVGGDTEAFF	TGTGCCAGCAGTGATGTCGGGGGAGACACTGAAGCTTTCTTT
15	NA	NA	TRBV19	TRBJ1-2	CASSKRTTEIYGYTF	TGTGCCAGTAGTAAGAGAACGACAGAGATCTATGGCTACACCTTC
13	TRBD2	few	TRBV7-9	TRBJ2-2	CASDGGGTGELFF	TGTGCCAGCGATGGCGGGGGGACCGGGGAGCTGTTTTTT
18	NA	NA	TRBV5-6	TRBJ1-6	CASSHYPETGQPNSPLHF	TGTGCCAGCAGCCATTACCCCGAAACAGGTCAACCTAATTCACCCCTCCACTTT
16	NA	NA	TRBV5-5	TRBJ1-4	CASSALAGGGNEKLFF	TGTGCCAGCAGCGCCCTCGCGGGGGGAGGTAATGAAAAACTGTTTTTT
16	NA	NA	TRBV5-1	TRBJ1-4	CASSTREITTNEKLFF	TGCGCCAGCAGCACCCGGGAGATTACAACTAATGAAAAACTGTTTTTT
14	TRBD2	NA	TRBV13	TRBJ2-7	CASRKAGGPYEQYF	TGTGCCAGCAGAAAAGCGGGGGGGCCCTACGAGCAGTACTTC
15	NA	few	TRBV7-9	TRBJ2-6	CASSLAGGGANVLTF	TGTGCCAGCAGCTTAGCTGGTGGTGGGGCCAACGTCCTGACTTTC
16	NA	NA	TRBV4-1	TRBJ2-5	CASSQVLMLARETQYF	TGCGCCAGCAGCCAAGTACTCATGCTCGCTCGAGAGACCCAGTACTTC
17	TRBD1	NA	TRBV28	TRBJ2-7	CASSRITGTGASYEQYF	TGTGCCAGCAGTCGAATCACCGGGACAGGGGCCTCCTACGAGCAGTACTTC
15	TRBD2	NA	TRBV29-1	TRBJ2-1	CSVEGLAGNYNEQFF	TGCAGCGTTGAGGGGCTAGCGGGGAACTACAATGAGCAGTTCTTC
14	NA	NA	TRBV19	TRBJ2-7	CASTPDGFPYEQYF	TGTGCCAGTACCCCGGACGGATTCCCTTACGAGCAGTACTTC
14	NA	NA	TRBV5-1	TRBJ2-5	CASSFQDTQETQYF	TGCGCCAGCAGCTTCCAGGACACCCAAGAGACCCAGTACTTC
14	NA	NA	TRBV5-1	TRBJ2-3	CASSSGQSTDTQYF	TGCGCCAGCAGCTCGGGCCAATCAACAGATACGCAGTATTTT
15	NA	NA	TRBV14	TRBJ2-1	CAGSQDWVLGNEQFF	TGTGCCGGCAGCCAAGACTGGGTATTGGGCAATGAGCAGTTCTTC
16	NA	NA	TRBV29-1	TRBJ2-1	CSVAHLSASSYNEQFF	TGCAGCGTTGCACATCTTAGCGCCAGCTCCTACAATGAGCAGTTCTTC
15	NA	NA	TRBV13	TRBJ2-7	CASSAPDGNYYEQYF	TGTGCCAGCAGCGCCCCTGACGGGAACTATTACGAGCAGTACTTC
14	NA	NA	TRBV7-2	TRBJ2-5	CASSPGGLGETQYF	TGTGCCAGCAGCCCCGGAGGTCTAGGTGAGACCCAGTACTTC
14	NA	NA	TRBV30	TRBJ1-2	CAWSHIPSRPGYTF	TGTGCCTGGAGTCACATACCCAGTCGTCCTGGCTACACCTTC
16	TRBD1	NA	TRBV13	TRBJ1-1	CASSLGWGQGAAEAFF	TGTGCCAGCAGCTTAGGTTGGGGACAGGGGGCCGCTGAAGCTTTCTTT
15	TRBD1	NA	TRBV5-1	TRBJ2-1	CASSLMGQGIDEQFF	TGCGCCAGCAGCTTGATGGGACAGGGGATCGATGAGCAGTTCTTC
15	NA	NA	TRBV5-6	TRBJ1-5	CASSSTGFLNQPQHF	TGTGCCAGCAGCTCGACAGGCTTTCTCAATCAGCCCCAGCATTTT
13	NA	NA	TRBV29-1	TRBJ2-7	CSVELRNPYEQYF	TGCAGCGTTGAACTCAGGAATCCCTACGAGCAGTACTTC
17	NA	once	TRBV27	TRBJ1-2	CASSLSYDVMRDYGYTF	TGTGCCAGCAGTTTATCGTATGATGTTATGAGGGACTATGGCTACACCTTC
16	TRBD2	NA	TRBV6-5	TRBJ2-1	CASSYRAGVTYNEQFF	TGTGCCAGCAGTTACCGTGCGGGGGTGACCTACAATGAGCAGTTCTTC
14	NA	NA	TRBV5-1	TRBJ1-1	CASSYRQADTEAFF	TGCGCCAGCAGCTACCGACAGGCGGACACTGAAGCTTTCTTT
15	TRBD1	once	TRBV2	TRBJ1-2	CASSRTGAPRYGYTF	TGTGCCAGCAGCCGGACAGGGGCCCCCCGCTATGGCTACACCTTC
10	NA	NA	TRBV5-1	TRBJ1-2	CASRGSGYTF	TGCGCCAGCAGGGGAAGCGGCTACACCTTC
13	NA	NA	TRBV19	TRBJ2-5	CASSDQGQETQYF	TGTGCCAGTAGTGATCAGGGGCAAGAGACCCAGTACTTC
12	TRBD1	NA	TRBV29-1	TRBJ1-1	CSATDREVEAFF	TGCAGCGCCACGGACAGGGAGGTTGAAGCTTTCTTT
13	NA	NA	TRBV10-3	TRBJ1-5	CAISDPGNQPQHF	TGTGCCATCAGTGACCCGGGCAATCAGCCCCAGCATTTT
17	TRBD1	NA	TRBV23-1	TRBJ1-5	CASSQPRRTGPRQPQHF	TGCGCCAGCAGTCAGCCACGGAGGACAGGGCCAAGGCAGCCCCAGCATTTT
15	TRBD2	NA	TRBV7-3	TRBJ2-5	CASSFGLAGQETQYF	TGTGCCAGCAGCTTCGGACTAGCGGGGCAAGAGACCCAGTACTTC
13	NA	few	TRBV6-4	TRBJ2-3	CASSDGGSDTQYF	TGTGCCAGCAGTGACGGTGGCTCAGATACGCAGTATTTT
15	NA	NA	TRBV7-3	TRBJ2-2	CASSLNGPTPGELFF	TGTGCCAGCAGCCTTAATGGCCCAACCCCCGGGGAGCTGTTTTTT
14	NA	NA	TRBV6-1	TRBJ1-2	CASSGDQANYGYTF	TGTGCCAGCTCTGGAGATCAAGCTAACTATGGCTACACCTTC
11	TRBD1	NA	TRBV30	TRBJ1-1	CAWRQGPRAFF	TGTGCCTGGCGACAGGGCCCGAGAGCTTTCTTT
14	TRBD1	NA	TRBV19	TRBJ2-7	CASSLQGAGNEQYF	TGTGCCAGTAGCCTACAGGGGGCTGGAAACGAGCAGTACTTC
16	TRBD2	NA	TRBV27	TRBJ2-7	CASSLGLAGVLYEQYF	TGTGCCAGCAGTTTAGGGCTAGCGGGGGTATTATACGAGCAGTACTTC
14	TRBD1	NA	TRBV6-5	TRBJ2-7	CASSETGDSSEQYF	TGTGCCAGCAGTGAGACAGGGGACTCCTCCGAGCAGTACTTC
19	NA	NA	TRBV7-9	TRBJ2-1	CASRGSRGLSKSSYNEQFF	TGTGCCAGTAGGGGTAGTCGGGGGCTGTCCAAGAGCTCCTACAATGAGCAGTTCTTC
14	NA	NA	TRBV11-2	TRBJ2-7	CASSFRFHSYEQYF	TGTGCCAGCAGCTTTCGATTTCACTCCTACGAGCAGTACTTC